This is a list of T cell receptor beta chains from one sample in a study of cytomegalovirus exposure and HLA in healthy donors. Assay: immunoSEQ multiplex PCR; the TCRdb copy retains only in-frame clones and omits some. The profile shows about 190,000 clones, about 80% of them singletons. The sample consisted of PBMCs. The receptors here all came from a boy younger than 18 in good health and CMV-seronegative. Both conserved end residues are part of each CDR3. The order of the fields is clone size, J gene, V gene, CDR3 length, D gene, CDR3 protein, CDR3 DNA. The D gene is left open where the match is weak. Size values are once, few and many counts, or a class for expanded clones, and some rows have none.

-,TRBJ2-7,TRBV7-9,16,-,CASSWGGAVHPYEQYF,TGTGCCAGCAGCTGGGGGGGCGCAGTTCACCCCTACGAGCAGTACTTC
once,TRBJ2-3,TRBV7-9,13,-,CASSTTSTDTQYF,TGTGCCAGCAGCACTACTAGCACAGATACGCAGTATTTT
-,TRBJ2-7,TRBV5-8,12,-,CASSPQTYEQYF,TGTGCCAGCAGCCCCCAAACCTACGAGCAGTACTTC
-,TRBJ1-6,TRBV4-2,16,TRBD1,CASSHGQGYDNSPLHF,TGTGCCAGCAGCCACGGACAGGGGTACGATAATTCACCCCTCCACTTT
few,TRBJ2-6,TRBV14,14,-,CASSQLSGANVLTF,TGTGCCAGCAGCCAACTATCTGGGGCCAACGTCCTGACTTTC
few,TRBJ2-5,TRBV10-3,12,-,CAISEVQETQYF,TGTGCCATCAGTGAGGTACAAGAGACCCAGTACTTC
few,TRBJ2-1,TRBV30,15,TRBD1,CAWSILDRAYNEQFF,TGTGCCTGGAGTATTCTGGACAGGGCCTACAATGAGCAGTTCTTC
-,TRBJ1-3,TRBV5-4,14,-,CASSLTDSGNTIYF,TGTGCCAGCAGCTTGACAGACTCTGGAAACACCATATATTTT
-,TRBJ1-4,TRBV30,14,TRBD1,CAWSVRGLYEKLFF,TGTGCCTGGAGTGTTAGGGGGCTCTATGAAAAACTGTTTTTT
-,TRBJ2-3,TRBV5-1,16,TRBD1,CASSLVTGGGTDTQYF,TGCGCCAGCAGCTTGGTGACAGGGGGCGGCACAGATACGCAGTATTTT
few,TRBJ2-3,TRBV27,16,-,CASSLQGLYSTDTQYF,TGTGCCAGCAGTTTACAGGGGCTGTATTCCACAGATACGCAGTATTTT
-,TRBJ2-7,TRBV5-8,14,TRBD1,CASSFWTGGYEQYF,TGTGCCAGCAGCTTTTGGACAGGGGGATACGAGCAGTACTTC
-,TRBJ1-2,TRBV7-9,11,-,CAAKRPEGYTF,TGTGCCGCCAAGAGGCCGGAGGGCTACACCTTC
-,TRBJ1-1,TRBV7-9,15,-,CASSRDSDLNTEAFF,TGTGCCAGCAGCCGTGACTCCGACCTGAACACTGAAGCTTTCTTT
-,TRBJ2-5,TRBV9,12,-,CASSGVQETQYF,TGTGCCAGCAGTGGAGTCCAAGAGACCCAGTACTTC
-,TRBJ1-5,TRBV30,14,-,CAWSVHRGGQPQHF,TGTGCCTGGAGTGTACATAGGGGCGGTCAGCCCCAGCATTTT
-,TRBJ2-3,TRBV9,18,TRBD2,CASSVPLAGGRSTDTQYF,TGTGCCAGCAGCGTACCACTAGCGGGGGGGCGTAGCACAGATACGCAGTATTTT
-,TRBJ1-4,TRBV27,17,-,CASSFFPPGTGSEKLFF,TGTGCCAGCAGTTTTTTCCCCCCTGGAACAGGGAGTGAAAAACTGTTTTTT
-,TRBJ1-1,TRBV30,13,TRBD1,CAWGPGGGAEAFF,TGTGCCTGGGGGCCCGGAGGGGGCGCTGAAGCTTTCTTT
-,TRBJ2-3,TRBV10-3,15,TRBD1,CATQDRGDGTDTQYF,TGTGCCACCCAGGACAGGGGCGATGGGACAGATACGCAGTATTTT
few,TRBJ1-1,TRBV30,13,-,CAWSLEGDTEAFF,TGTGCCTGGAGTCTAGAGGGGGACACTGAAGCTTTCTTT
-,TRBJ1-1,TRBV7-8,14,-,CASSLLQGNPEAFF,TGTGCCAGCAGCTTGCTTCAGGGGAACCCTGAAGCTTTCTTT
-,TRBJ1-4,TRBV5-8,17,TRBD1,CASRLGTGAGVAEKLFF,TGTGCCAGCAGACTCGGGACAGGTGCGGGAGTGGCTGAAAAACTGTTTTTT
-,TRBJ1-1,TRBV6-5,15,-,CASSYVPGQNTEAFF,TGTGCCAGCAGTTACGTCCCGGGACAAAACACTGAAGCTTTCTTT
few,TRBJ2-3,TRBV4-3,19,TRBD2,CASSQEFGTSGSLTDTQYF,TGCGCCAGCAGCCAAGAATTTGGGACTAGCGGGAGTTTAACAGATACGCAGTATTTT
-,TRBJ1-1,TRBV2,15,-,CASTGGGKGDTEAFF,TGTGCCAGCACTGGGGGAGGGAAAGGGGACACTGAAGCTTTCTTT
few,TRBJ1-1,TRBV19,19,TRBD1,CASSMDRDRGLKGDTEAFF,TGTGCCAGTAGTATGGATCGGGACAGGGGGCTAAAAGGGGACACTGAAGCTTTCTTT
-,TRBJ1-3,TRBV7-9,15,-,CASSPRGKGGNTIYF,TGTGCCAGCAGCCCAAGAGGTAAAGGTGGAAACACCATATATTTT
-,TRBJ1-1,TRBV5-6,14,-,CASSLRDSSGEAFF,TGTGCCAGCAGCTTGCGGGATTCCTCGGGTGAAGCTTTCTTT
-,TRBJ2-2,TRBV5-6,11,-,CASSLRGELFF,TGTGCCAGCAGCTTGAGGGGAGAGCTGTTTTTT
-,TRBJ2-3,TRBV30,14,TRBD2,CAWSLAGSTDTQYF,TGTGCCTGGAGTCTAGCGGGCAGCACAGATACGCAGTATTTT
-,TRBJ1-2,TRBV5-8,12,-,CASSFPVYGYTF,TGTGCCAGCAGCTTCCCAGTCTATGGCTACACCTTC
-,TRBJ2-2,TRBV27,20,-,CASSLVLDRIPVANTGELFF,TGTGCCAGCAGTTTGGTCCTTGACAGGATACCCGTCGCGAACACCGGGGAGCTGTTTTTT
-,TRBJ1-5,TRBV9,14,TRBD1,CASSQGQGDQPQHF,TGTGCCAGCAGCCAAGGACAGGGCGATCAGCCCCAGCATTTT
-,TRBJ2-2,TRBV7-7,15,-,CASSLGQSGTGELFF,TGTGCTAGCAGCTTAGGACAGTCGGGCACCGGGGAGCTGTTTTTT
-,TRBJ2-1,TRBV11-1,16,-,CASSILATRTYNEQFF,TGTGCCAGCAGCATTCTGGCGACTCGAACCTACAATGAGCAGTTCTTC
-,TRBJ2-5,TRBV10-3,14,TRBD2,CAISEGLAVPAQYF,TGTGCCATCAGTGAGGGACTAGCGGTGCCGGCCCAGTACTTC